Listed below are T cell receptor beta chains from one sample, sequenced in a study of blood T cell repertoires in COVID-19. TCRdb keeps only in-frame clones here, not all; method: immunoSEQ multiplex PCR. Of some 400,000 clones in the sample, about 89% are singletons; the top ten hold more than 9%. Material for sequencing was peripheral blood. Receptor source: a woman aged 25 to 39 with COVID-19, enrolled during active disease. Each CDR3 is given with its conserved first and last residue. The order of the fields is clone size, V gene, D gene, J gene, CDR3 protein, CDR3 DNA. A D gene is named only where the DNA matches it firmly. Clone size is given for some rows only: seen once, a few or many times, or a class if the clone is expanded.

abundance: NA; v_gene: TRBV19; d_gene: TRBD1; j_gene: TRBJ1-1; CDR3aa: CASSTLTGIGTEAFF; CDR3nt: TGTGCCAGTAGTACATTGACAGGGATAGGCACTGAAGCTTTCTTT
abundance: NA; v_gene: TRBV19; d_gene: TRBD2; j_gene: TRBJ2-7; CDR3aa: CASSTNREGPYEQYF; CDR3nt: TGTGCCAGTAGTACCAATCGGGAGGGACCCTACGAGCAGTACTTC
abundance: NA; v_gene: TRBV30; d_gene: TRBD1; j_gene: TRBJ2-7; CDR3aa: CAWSVRWDRERTYEQYF; CDR3nt: TGTGCCTGGAGTGTACGGTGGGACAGGGAACGTACCTACGAGCAGTACTTC
abundance: once; v_gene: TRBV7-3; d_gene: NA; j_gene: TRBJ2-1; CDR3aa: CASSKGHHNEQFF; CDR3nt: TGTGCCAGCAGCAAAGGACACCACAATGAGCAGTTCTTC
abundance: NA; v_gene: TRBV24-1; d_gene: NA; j_gene: TRBJ2-7; CDR3aa: CATSDSRVYRAGDGEQYF; CDR3nt: TGTGCCACCAGTGATTCCCGGGTCTACAGGGCGGGAGACGGCGAGCAGTACTTC
abundance: NA; v_gene: TRBV28; d_gene: TRBD1; j_gene: TRBJ1-6; CDR3aa: CASYGAGTGGSPLHF; CDR3nt: TGTGCCAGCTATGGGGCCGGGACAGGGGGATCACCCCTCCACTTT
abundance: NA; v_gene: TRBV19; d_gene: NA; j_gene: TRBJ2-1; CDR3aa: CASSIRDSFNEQFF; CDR3nt: TGTGCCAGTAGTATCAGAGACTCTTTCAATGAGCAGTTCTTC
abundance: once; v_gene: TRBV18; d_gene: NA; j_gene: TRBJ2-5; CDR3aa: CASSRSRETQYF; CDR3nt: TGTGCCAGCTCAAGATCACGGGAGACCCAGTACTTC
abundance: NA; v_gene: TRBV5-1; d_gene: TRBD1; j_gene: TRBJ2-7; CDR3aa: CASSQQGQGNEQYF; CDR3nt: TGCGCCAGCAGCCAACAGGGGCAGGGCAACGAGCAGTACTTC
abundance: few; v_gene: TRBV3-1/TRBV3-2; d_gene: NA; j_gene: TRBJ2-5; CDR3aa: CASSPGHQETQYF; CDR3nt: TGTGCCAGCAGCCCAGGTCACCAAGAGACCCAGTACTTC
abundance: NA; v_gene: TRBV14; d_gene: NA; j_gene: TRBJ2-2; CDR3aa: CASRPRGTGELFF; CDR3nt: TGTGCCAGCAGACCCCGGGGAACCGGGGAGCTGTTTTTT
abundance: NA; v_gene: TRBV6-5; d_gene: TRBD1; j_gene: TRBJ1-6; CDR3aa: CASTKVGGVYSPLHF; CDR3nt: TGTGCCAGCACTAAAGTAGGGGGCGTATATTCACCCCTCCACTTT
abundance: NA; v_gene: TRBV24-1; d_gene: NA; j_gene: TRBJ2-1; CDR3aa: CATSGVSSYNEQFF; CDR3nt: TGTGCCACCAGTGGCGTGAGCTCCTACAATGAGCAGTTCTTC
abundance: NA; v_gene: TRBV19; d_gene: NA; j_gene: TRBJ2-3; CDR3aa: CASRGGGTDTQYF; CDR3nt: TGTGCCAGTAGGGGAGGCGGCACAGATACGCAGTATTTT
abundance: NA; v_gene: TRBV5-4; d_gene: NA; j_gene: TRBJ2-3; CDR3aa: CASSLDASSTDTQYF; CDR3nt: TGTGCCAGCAGCTTGGATGCCAGTAGCACAGATACGCAGTATTTT
abundance: NA; v_gene: TRBV10-3; d_gene: NA; j_gene: TRBJ2-2; CDR3aa: CAISDRALANTGELFF; CDR3nt: TGTGCCATCAGTGACAGAGCGCTAGCAAACACCGGGGAGCTGTTTTTT